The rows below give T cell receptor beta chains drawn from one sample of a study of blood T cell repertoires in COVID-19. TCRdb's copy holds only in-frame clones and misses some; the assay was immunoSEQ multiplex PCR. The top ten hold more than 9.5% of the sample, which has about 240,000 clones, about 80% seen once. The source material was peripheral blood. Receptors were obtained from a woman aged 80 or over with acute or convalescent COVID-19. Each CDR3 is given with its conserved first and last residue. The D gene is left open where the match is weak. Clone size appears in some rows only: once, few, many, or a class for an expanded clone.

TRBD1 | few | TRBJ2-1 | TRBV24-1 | CATSEGTGVFDEQFF | TGTGCCACCAGTGAAGGGACAGGGGTCTTTGATGAGCAGTTCTTC
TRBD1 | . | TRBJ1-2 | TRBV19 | CASSIGTGTNYGYTF | TGTGCCAGTAGCATTGGGACAGGGACAAACTATGGCTACACCTTC
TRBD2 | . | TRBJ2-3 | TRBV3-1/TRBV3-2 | CASSQEGAGGETDTQYF | TGTGCCAGCAGCCAAGAGGGAGCGGGGGGGGAAACAGATACGCAGTATTTT
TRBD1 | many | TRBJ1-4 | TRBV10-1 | CASSSRDRGFAEKLFF | TGCGCCAGCAGCAGCCGGGACAGGGGTTTCGCGGAAAAACTGTTTTTT
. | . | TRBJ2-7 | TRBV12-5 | CASGLVQGHGYEQYF | TGTGCTAGTGGTTTGGTACAAGGACACGGCTACGAGCAGTACTTC
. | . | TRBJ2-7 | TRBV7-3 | CARSLRDNRYEQYF | TGTGCCAGGTCCCTCCGGGACAATCGATACGAGCAGTACTTC
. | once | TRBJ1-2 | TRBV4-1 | CASSHPGLPTDYGYTF | TGCGCCAGCAGCCACCCAGGCCTCCCTACGGACTATGGCTACACCTTC
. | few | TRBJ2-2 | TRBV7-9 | CAGGRTGELFF | TGTGCCGGAGGAAGAACCGGGGAGCTGTTTTTT
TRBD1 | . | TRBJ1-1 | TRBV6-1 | CASSATGGVSGVPAFF | TGTGCCAGCAGTGCGACAGGGGGCGTTTCCGGCGTGCCAGCTTTCTTT
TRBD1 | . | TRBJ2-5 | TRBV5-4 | CAMQRDRQETQYF | TGTGCCATGCAACGGGACAGACAAGAGACCCAGTACTTC
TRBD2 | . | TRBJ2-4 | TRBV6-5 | CASSTSVVAKNIQYF | TGTGCCAGTTCGACTAGCGTGGTAGCCAAAAACATTCAGTACTTC
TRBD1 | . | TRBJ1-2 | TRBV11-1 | CASSLRTGGLDYGYTF | TGTGCCAGCAGCCTCCGAACAGGGGGCCTTGACTATGGCTACACCTTC
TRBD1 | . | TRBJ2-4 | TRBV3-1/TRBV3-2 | CASSHSGQGRIIQYF | TGTGCCAGCAGCCACTCCGGACAGGGACGCATCATTCAGTACTTC
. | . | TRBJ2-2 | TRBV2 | CASRLDRSAGELFF | TGTGCCAGCAGACTGGACAGATCGGCCGGGGAGCTGTTTTTT
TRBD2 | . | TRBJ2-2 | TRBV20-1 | CSASRRGAGELFF | TGCAGTGCTAGTAGGCGGGGGGCCGGGGAGCTGTTTTTT
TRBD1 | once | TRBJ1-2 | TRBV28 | CASSLSAQGLGGYTF | TGTGCCAGCAGTTTAAGCGCACAGGGGTTAGGGGGCTACACCTTC
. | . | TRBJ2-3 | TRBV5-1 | CASSLAGSTDTQYF | TGCGCCAGCAGCTTGGCAGGAAGCACAGATACGCAGTATTTT
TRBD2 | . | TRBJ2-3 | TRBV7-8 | CASSLAWTSETDTQYF | TGTGCCAGCAGCTTAGCGTGGACTAGCGAAACAGATACGCAGTATTTT
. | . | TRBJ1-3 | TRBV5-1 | CASSPTVGNTIYF | TGCGCCAGCAGCCCTACAGTGGGAAACACCATATATTTT
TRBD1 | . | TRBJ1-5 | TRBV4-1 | CASSQASTGVRNQPQHF | TGCGCCAGCAGCCAAGCTTCAACAGGGGTAAGGAATCAGCCCCAGCATTTT
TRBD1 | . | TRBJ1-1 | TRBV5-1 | CASSPQGAGTEAFF | TGCGCCAGCAGCCCACAGGGGGCTGGCACTGAAGCTTTCTTT
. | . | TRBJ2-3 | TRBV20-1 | CSASVGTDTQYF | TGCAGTGCTAGTGTAGGCACAGATACGCAGTATTTT
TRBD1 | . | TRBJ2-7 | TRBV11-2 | CASSQTGGVLPYEQYF | TGTGCCAGCAGCCAGACAGGGGGCGTCCTACCCTACGAGCAGTACTTC